This T cell receptor beta chain was sequenced in a study of shared clonotypes between healthy human individuals. Study as a whole: Contributing individuals were two females and a few males aged 18 to 49.

Study-wide results and limits: Donor scarcity curtailed the genetic and exposure-history diversity represented herein.

It was CD45RO-negative cells, positively selected for CCR7, that made up naive CD8 cells, with terminally differentiated effector memory CD45RA+ cells excluded. With respect to this clone: Its antigen remains unidentified.

TCRdb's table, derived via immunoSEQ multiplex PCR, lists solely in-frame clones and lacks some. The table records around 2.1 million clones, about 93% of them present only once. Germline CDR1 and CDR2: SGHNT and YENEEA. The V and J ends lost 5 bases and 2 bases, in that order; junction bases with no gene match: 11. This CDR3 is built from 17 residues. This clonotype was sampled from a man younger than 35 in good health. Some clones in this sample may be carry-over from other donors' samples. Material: naive CD8+ T cells from PBMCs. The V gene is TRBV11-3, the J gene TRBJ2-1; TRBD2 matches at 8 bases. CDR3 amino acids: CASSPGLAEIAYNEQFF. In DNA form, the CDR3 reads TGTGCCAGCAGCCCTGGACTAGCCGAAATAGCCTACAATGAGCAGTTCTTC.